This TCR beta chain was found in a study of CD8+ T cells in alopecia areata (dated by TCRdb to 2016 to 2019). Background on the whole study: The treated patients took part in an open-label pilot trial in which moderate-to-severe alopecia areata was treated with oral tofacitinib at 5 to 10 mg twice daily. Patients received tofacitinib for 6 to 18 months and were then followed off drug for 6 months to check for delayed response and recurrence. In treated patients, disease severity was measured using the SALT score, which gives the percentage of scalp surface area affected. In both human patients and the C3H/HeJ mouse model, the study applied high-throughput TCRbeta sequencing to look at T cell clonal expansion in alopecia areata. In humans, TCRbeta sequencing was performed on scalp tissue and on sorted CD4+ and CD8+ peripheral blood T cells from healthy controls and from patients with patchy or totalis/universalis alopecia areata. Biopsies were taken from tofacitinib-treated patients at baseline and at 4 and 24 weeks of treatment, and a later scalp biopsy was taken in several of the tofacitinib-treated patients. Scalp clonality was compared across normal scalp (n=4), patchy alopecia areata scalp (n=8), and alopecia totalis/universalis scalp (n=8). The RNA source kit depended on sample type: the PAXgene miRNA kit for fixed scalp, the miRNeasy kit for PBMCs, and the RNeasy kit for mouse skin. TCRbeta CDR3 regions were amplified by immunoSEQ multiplex PCR using 35 Vbeta forward and 13 Jbeta reverse primers.

Library prep was done by the immunoSEQ multiplex PCR assay. To provide template for TCR sequencing, every sample had RNA extracted and reverse transcribed into cDNA. SuperScript III was used to make first-strand cDNA, primed with a 2:1 mix of oligo-dT and random hexamers. A synthetic immune receptor repertoire was used to gauge amplification bias, and whatever bias remained was removed computationally. The study's processing was this. Raw reads were preprocessed for error removal, and CDR3 was defined according to IMGT conventions as running from the conserved cysteine to phenylalanine. To get clonality, Shannon entropy was normalized by log2 of the number of productive unique TCRs and the result was subtracted from 1. Whether each scalp clone was CD4 or CD8 was inferred by checking scalp TCRbeta sequences against the CD4 and CD8 repertoires from sorted blood. The table was pulled from immuneACCESS by TCRdb, which kept in-frame rearrangements only. Such tables lose some clones; where checked, under half of the loss comes from unresolved V genes, and the rest has no known cause. V and J calls and clone size are those listed in that table; D and trimming were worked out from the DNA. Across this sample there are over 100,000 clones, with roughly 50% seen only once. The ten largest clones add up to 12% of the sample.

What this sample's time point label stands for: 24 weeks on oral tofacitinib. The treatment or condition label, as the study defines it: oral pan-JAK inhibitor, 5-10 mg twice daily. Lesional scalp punch biopsies and peripheral blood were obtained from alopecia areata patients. PBMCs were separated by density centrifugation and stained for CD3, CD4 and CD8, after which CD4+ and CD8+ T cells were sorted on a FACSAria. In the case of this clone: It lacks a known antigen. Base-call qualities are not available, and no considerably larger clone is one nucleotide away.

The paper's findings and limits, for the study overall: Many expanded lesional clones were found to persist in scalp and blood during tofacitinib treatment, and relapse after treatment cessation may be partly explained by this persistence. Resident alphabeta T cells in normal human skin are also sequenced, complicating scalp TCR repertoire analysis, unlike mouse skin dominated by gammadelta T cells. TCR sequences shared between patients were less clear than in mice, possibly partly because of HLA diversity in the patient population. Compared with normal scalp, lesional scalp had higher clonality and more expanded CD8+ clones, particularly in alopecia totalis/universalis, a pattern that suggests antigenic drive. The treated cohort was small, with a single nonresponder, so links between baseline CD8+ expansion and response need larger studies. Scalp clonality and the number of expanded CD8+ clones among the top 100 scalp clones were significantly decreased by tofacitinib.

Taken from cysteine to phenylalanine, the CDR3 has 15 residues. Only the CDR3 DNA is retained, 45 bases long and in frame from the first base. Trimming accounts for 5 bases at V and 4 bases at J, while the number of junction bases matched to no gene is 10. The germline V gene (reference sequence) supplies CDR1 MNHEY and CDR2 SMNVEV. The sequenced sample was CD8+ T cells sorted from blood, obtained at week 24, from a patient treated with tofacitinib. The clonotype comes from a human donor with alopecia areata. The chain joins TRBV27 to TRBJ2-7; 8 bases in between match TRBD2. Read as DNA, the sequence is TGTGCCAGCAGTCCGGTCGCGGGGGGCCATTACGAGCAGTACTTC. Its translation reads: CASSPVAGGHYEQYF.